This record covers a single T cell receptor (beta chain). Its antigen is still unknown. No base quality values were provided; no much bigger clone lies one nucleotide off. TCRbeta CDR3 regions were amplified from genomic DNA using the immunoSEQ Assay, a bias-controlled multiplex PCR. On the study's bioinformatics: Nucleated cell counts per sample were estimated from amplification of reference gene primers within the assay. Sequence reads were collapsed and filtered to measure the absolute abundance of every unique TCRbeta CDR3 rearrangement. For each sample, productive Simpson clonality was calculated by taking the square root of Simpson's diversity index across productive rearrangements. TCRdb stores this immuneACCESS table with in-frame sequences only. Part of the clones is absent; in the studies checked, under half of the shortfall reflects unresolved V genes, and no reason is known for the rest. Clonal size and the V and J genes are those of that table, whereas D and trimming came from the DNA. For this sample the table gives 250,000 to 300,000 clones, of which under 90% were detected only once. The top ten clones comprise around 1.7% of the sample.

The CDR3 measures 13 amino acids from cysteine to phenylalanine. The sequence is cut down to CDR3 DNA, 39 bases in frame from base 1. The germline V gene (reference sequence) gives CDR1 as LNHDA and CDR2 as SQIVND. V loses 7 bases, J loses 3 bases, and the germline ends lie 12 bases apart. The data originate from a study of blood T cell repertoires in COVID-19 (dated by TCRdb to 2020 to 2022). Regarding the research as a whole: Samples covering the acute and convalescent phases of COVID-19 were provided by collaborators in the United States, Italy and Spain. Subjects who had been exposed to COVID-19, were actively infected with it, or had recovered from it provided the deeply sampled blood TCRbeta repertoires that made up the dataset. Samples were obtained from the ongoing ImmuneRACE study (first 160 participants) and from 1,254 subjects provided by 6 global collaborators. The prospective study material was composed of cDNA or gDNA derived from T cells, B-cell-depleted T cells, or PBMCs. The repertoires were made available in a free public database intended to serve as a resource for research on the immune response to SARS-CoV-2. Sample metadata almost always included a de-identified subject ID, COVID-19 status, age in years and sex. Where available, HLA class I and class II types were obtained from metadata supplied by the sample provider rather than from assay-based typing. Paper-wide results and their limitations: How much clinical and demographic metadata was included differed by source and by participant, and the metadata was provided uncurated.

Enrolling through a virtual design, the prospective study's participants ranged in age from about 18 to 89 years and lived across about two dozen United States geographic areas. In the prospective study, cohorts were assigned on the basis of participant-reported clinical history obtained from a screening survey and a study questionnaire. Recovered participants in ImmuneRACE Cohort 3 were defined by two consecutive negative NP/OP PCR tests, clearance by a healthcare professional, or resolution of symptoms. In the prospective study, whole blood, serum and a nasopharyngeal or oropharyngeal swab were collected from each participant by mobile phlebotomists. Prospective study participants could optionally give additional blood draws and questionnaires over an approximately 2-month period. Prospective study blood samples were shipped either frozen or at room temperature before DNA extraction.

The receptor was isolated from a woman between 40 and 55 years old who had recovered from COVID-19. This sequence uses TRBV19 and TRBJ1-1; tentative D gene TRBD1, with 6 bases matching. Sequenced sample: PBMCs or T cells enriched from blood (not recorded which). The CDR3: CASTPDRYTEAFF. The DNA is TGTGCCAGTACCCCGGACAGATACACTGAAGCTTTCTTT.